This T cell receptor beta chain originates from a study of CD8+CD57+ T cells in acquired aplastic anemia. Across the study: The sorted CD4+ and CD8+ cells yielded an average approximately 3.2 ug of DNA. Study observations and caveats: The study identified more than 25 CD8+ CDR3 sequences shared by patients and controls. A significant difference in CD8+ Simpson's diversity between patients and controls was not found.

This clonotype appeared once. What it recognizes is unknown. V shed 7 bases, J shed 6 bases, and the junction held 14 bases outside the gene matches. This CDR3 comprises 15 residues. CDR1 and CDR2 (germline): SSHAT, FNYEAQ (reference sequence). The study profiled TCR beta VDJ and CDR3 using genomic DNA as template. Each CDR3 protein gets one entry after TCRdb re-called the reads with MiXCR. The repertoire consists of roughly 50,000 distinct CDR3 sequences, with around two thirds occurring once and the leading ten covering about a third. The V gene is TRBV7-7, the J gene TRBJ1-1; 7 nucleotides line up with TRBD1. The receptor's source is a human donor in good health, serving as a control. The sequenced sample consisted of sorted CD4+, CD8+, or CD8+CD57+ T cells (not recorded which) from PBMCs. This CDR3 is CASNLLGGGSAEAFF. The DNA of the CDR3 is TGTGCCAGCAATCTCCTCGGAGGGGGCTCGGCTGAAGCTTTCTTT.